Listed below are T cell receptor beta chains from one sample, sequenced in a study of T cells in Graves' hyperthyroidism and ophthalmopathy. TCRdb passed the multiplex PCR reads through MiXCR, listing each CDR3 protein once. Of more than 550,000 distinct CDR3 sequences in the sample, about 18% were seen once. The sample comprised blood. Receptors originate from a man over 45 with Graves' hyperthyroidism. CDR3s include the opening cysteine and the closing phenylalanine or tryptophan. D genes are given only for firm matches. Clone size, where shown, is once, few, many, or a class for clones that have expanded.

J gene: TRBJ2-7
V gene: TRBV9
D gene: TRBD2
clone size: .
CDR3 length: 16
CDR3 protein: CASSASGRALSYEQYF
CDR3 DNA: TGTGCCAGCAGCGCCAGCGGGAGGGCCCTCTCCTACGAGCAGTACTTC

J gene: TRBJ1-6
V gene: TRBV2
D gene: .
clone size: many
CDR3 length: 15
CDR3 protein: CASSVDSSYNSPLHF
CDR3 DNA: TGTGCCAGCAGTGTGGACAGCTCCTATAATTCACCCCTCCACTTT

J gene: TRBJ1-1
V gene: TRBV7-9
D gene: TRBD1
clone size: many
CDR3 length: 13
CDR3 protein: CASSSNRGTEAFF
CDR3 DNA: TGTGCCAGCAGCTCAAACAGGGGCACTGAAGCTTTCTTT

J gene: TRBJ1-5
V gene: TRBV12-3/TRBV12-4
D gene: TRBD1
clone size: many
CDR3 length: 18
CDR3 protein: CASSLTRQGARSNQPQHF
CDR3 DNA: TGTGCCAGCAGTTTAACTAGACAGGGGGCCCGTAGCAATCAGCCCCAGCATTTT

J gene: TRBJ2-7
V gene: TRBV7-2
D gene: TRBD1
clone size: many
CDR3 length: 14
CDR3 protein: CASSSTLTGSEQYF
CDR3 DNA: TGTGCCAGCAGCTCAACCCTGACAGGGAGTGAGCAGTACTTC

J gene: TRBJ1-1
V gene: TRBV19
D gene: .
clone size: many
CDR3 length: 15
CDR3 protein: CASSLAGVFETEAFF
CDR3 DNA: TGTGCCAGTAGTCTGGCAGGGGTTTTTGAAACTGAAGCTTTCTTT

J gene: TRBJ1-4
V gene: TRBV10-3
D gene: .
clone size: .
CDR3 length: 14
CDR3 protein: CAISEQGGTEKLFF
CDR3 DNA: TGTGCCATCAGTGAGCAAGGGGGAACTGAAAAACTGTTTTTT

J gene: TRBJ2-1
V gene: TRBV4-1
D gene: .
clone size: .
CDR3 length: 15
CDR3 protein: CASSQRSGEFNEQFF
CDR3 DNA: TGCGCCAGCAGCCAGAGGTCGGGGGAATTCAATGAGCAGTTCTTC

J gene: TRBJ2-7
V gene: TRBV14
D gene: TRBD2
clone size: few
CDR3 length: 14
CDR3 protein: CASSVRGDFYEQYF
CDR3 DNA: TGTGCCAGCAGCGTTCGGGGGGACTTCTACGAGCAGTACTTC

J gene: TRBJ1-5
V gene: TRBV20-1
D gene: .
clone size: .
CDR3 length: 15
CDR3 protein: CSARETGRFNQPQHF
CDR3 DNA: TGCAGTGCTAGAGAAACCGGACGGTTCAATCAGCCCCAGCATTTT

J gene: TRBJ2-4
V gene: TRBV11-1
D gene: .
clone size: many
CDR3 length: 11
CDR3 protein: CAIARGNIQYF
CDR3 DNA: TGTGCCATCGCCAGGGGAAACATTCAGTACTTC

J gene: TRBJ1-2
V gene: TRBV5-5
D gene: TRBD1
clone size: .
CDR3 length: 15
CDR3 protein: CASSLAGDSNYGYTF
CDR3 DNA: TGTGCCAGCAGCTTGGCAGGGGACAGCAACTATGGCTACACCTTC

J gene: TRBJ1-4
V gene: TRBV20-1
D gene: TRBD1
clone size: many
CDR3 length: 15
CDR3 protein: CSARAIGTGAEKLFF
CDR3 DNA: TGCAGTGCTAGAGCGATCGGGACAGGAGCCGAAAAACTGTTTTTT

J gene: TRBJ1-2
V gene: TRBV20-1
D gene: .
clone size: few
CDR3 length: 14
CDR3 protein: CSARDLQGNYGYTF
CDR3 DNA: TGCAGTGCTAGAGATCTCCAGGGTAACTATGGCTACACCTTC

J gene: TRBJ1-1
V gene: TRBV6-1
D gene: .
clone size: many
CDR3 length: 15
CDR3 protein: CASSMPWGPNTEAFF
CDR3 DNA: TGTGCCAGCAGTATGCCATGGGGGCCTAACACTGAAGCTTTCTTT

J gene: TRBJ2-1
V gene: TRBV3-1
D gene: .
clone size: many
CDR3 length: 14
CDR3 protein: CASSQVVAWNEQFF
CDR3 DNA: TGTGCCAGCAGCCAAGTGGTAGCGTGGAATGAGCAGTTCTTC

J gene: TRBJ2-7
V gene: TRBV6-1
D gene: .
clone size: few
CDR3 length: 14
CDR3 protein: CASSIQGTVDEQYF
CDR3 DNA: TGTGCCAGCAGCATACAAGGGACTGTCGACGAGCAGTACTTC

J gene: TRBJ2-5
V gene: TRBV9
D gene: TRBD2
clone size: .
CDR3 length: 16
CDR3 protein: CASSASGSGYPETQYF
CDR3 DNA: TGTGCCAGCAGCGCCAGCGGGAGTGGGTATCCGGAGACCCAGTACTTC

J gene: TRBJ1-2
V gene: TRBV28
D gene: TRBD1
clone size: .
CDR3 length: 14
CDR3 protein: CASSRDSANYGYTF
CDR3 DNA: TGTGCCAGCAGTAGGGACAGCGCTAACTATGGCTACACCTTC

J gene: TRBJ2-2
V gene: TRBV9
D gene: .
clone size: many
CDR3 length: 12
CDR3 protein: CASSVTNGELFF
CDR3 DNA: TGTGCCAGCAGCGTTACTAACGGGGAGCTGTTTTTT

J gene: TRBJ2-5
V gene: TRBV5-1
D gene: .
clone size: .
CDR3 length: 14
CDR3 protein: CASSLDSFRETQYF
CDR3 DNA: TGCGCCAGCAGCTTGGACAGCTTTCGGGAGACCCAGTACTTC

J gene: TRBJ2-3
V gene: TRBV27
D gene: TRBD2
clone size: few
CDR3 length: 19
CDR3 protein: CASSRSGLAGGPRGDTQYF
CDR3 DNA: TGTGCCAGCAGTCGATCGGGACTAGCGGGAGGGCCCCGAGGAGATACGCAGTATTTT

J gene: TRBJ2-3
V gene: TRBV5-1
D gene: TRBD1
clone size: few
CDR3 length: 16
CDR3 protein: CASTRDRGPSTDTQYF
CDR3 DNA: TGCGCCAGCACCCGTGACAGGGGACCCAGCACAGATACGCAGTATTTT

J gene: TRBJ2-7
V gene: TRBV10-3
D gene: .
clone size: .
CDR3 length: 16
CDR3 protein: CAISGGLGGSSYEQYF
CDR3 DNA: TGTGCCATCAGTGGGGGTTTAGGGGGGAGCTCCTACGAGCAGTACTTC

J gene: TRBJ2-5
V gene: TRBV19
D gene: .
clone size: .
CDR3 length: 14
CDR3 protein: CASSTLDLQETQYF
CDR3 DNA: TGTGCCAGTAGTACACTGGACCTACAAGAGACCCAGTACTTC

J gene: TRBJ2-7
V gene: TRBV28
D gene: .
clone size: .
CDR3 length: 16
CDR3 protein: CPSGTEGGEASYEQYF
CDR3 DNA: TGTCCCAGCGGAACCGAAGGGGGGGAAGCATCCTACGAGCAGTACTTC

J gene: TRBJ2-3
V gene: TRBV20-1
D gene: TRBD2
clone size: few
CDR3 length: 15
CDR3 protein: CSARISGRSSDTQYF
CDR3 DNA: TGCAGTGCTAGAATTAGCGGGAGATCATCAGATACGCAGTATTTT

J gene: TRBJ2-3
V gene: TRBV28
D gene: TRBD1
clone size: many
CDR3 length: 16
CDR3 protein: CASSLGTGDPSDTQYF
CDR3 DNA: TGTGCCAGCAGTTTAGGGACAGGGGACCCCTCAGATACGCAGTATTTT

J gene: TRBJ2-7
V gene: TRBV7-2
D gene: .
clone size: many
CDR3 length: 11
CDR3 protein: CASGIQAEQYF
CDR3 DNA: TGTGCCAGCGGCATACAGGCGGAGCAGTACTTC

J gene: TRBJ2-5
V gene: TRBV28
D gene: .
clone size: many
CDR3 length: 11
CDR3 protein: CASGLQETQYF
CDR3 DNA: TGTGCCAGTGGACTCCAAGAGACCCAGTACTTC

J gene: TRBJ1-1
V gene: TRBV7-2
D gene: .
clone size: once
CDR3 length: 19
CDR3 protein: CASSFILRDRGGLGTEAFF
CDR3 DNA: TGTGCCAGCAGCTTTATCCTCCGGGACCGAGGGGGTTTAGGCACTGAAGCTTTCTTT

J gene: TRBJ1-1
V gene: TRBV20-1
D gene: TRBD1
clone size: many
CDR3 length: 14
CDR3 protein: CSARDRGLNTEAFF
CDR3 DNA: TGCAGTGCCCGGGACAGGGGGCTGAACACTGAAGCTTTCTTT

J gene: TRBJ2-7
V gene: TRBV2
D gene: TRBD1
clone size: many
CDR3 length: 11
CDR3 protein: CASSRTGGKYF
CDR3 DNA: TGTGCCAGCAGTAGGACAGGGGGCAAATACTTC

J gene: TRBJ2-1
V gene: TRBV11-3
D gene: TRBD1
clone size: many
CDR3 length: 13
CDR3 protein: CASRRTGANEQFF
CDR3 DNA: TGTGCCAGCAGGCGGACAGGGGCTAATGAGCAGTTCTTC

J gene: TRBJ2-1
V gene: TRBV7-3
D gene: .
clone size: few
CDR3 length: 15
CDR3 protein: CASLSQPGLVNEQFF
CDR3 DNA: TGTGCCAGCCTCTCCCAACCGGGACTGGTCAATGAGCAGTTCTTC

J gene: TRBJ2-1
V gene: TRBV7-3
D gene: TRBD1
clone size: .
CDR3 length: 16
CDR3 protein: CASSSRAGTGWNEQFF
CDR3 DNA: TGTGCCAGCAGCTCCAGGGCCGGGACAGGGTGGAATGAGCAGTTCTTC

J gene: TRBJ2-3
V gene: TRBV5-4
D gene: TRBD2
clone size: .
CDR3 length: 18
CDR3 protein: CASSMTRTSGGSTDTQYF
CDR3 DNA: TGTGCCAGCAGCATGACCCGGACTAGCGGGGGATCCACAGATACGCAGTATTTT

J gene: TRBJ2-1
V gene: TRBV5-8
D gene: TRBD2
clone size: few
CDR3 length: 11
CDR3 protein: CASRQAGAQFF
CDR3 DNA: TGTGCCAGCAGGCAAGCGGGAGCCCAGTTCTTC

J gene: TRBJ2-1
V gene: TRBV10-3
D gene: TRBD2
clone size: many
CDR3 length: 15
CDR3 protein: CAISRGLAGGNEQFF
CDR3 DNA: TGTGCCATCAGCCGGGGACTAGCGGGAGGGAATGAGCAGTTCTTC

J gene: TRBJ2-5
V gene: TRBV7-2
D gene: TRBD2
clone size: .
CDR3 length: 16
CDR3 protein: CASSSSSGRFVKTQYF
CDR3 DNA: TGTGCCAGCAGCTCAAGTAGCGGGAGATTTGTGAAGACCCAGTACTTC

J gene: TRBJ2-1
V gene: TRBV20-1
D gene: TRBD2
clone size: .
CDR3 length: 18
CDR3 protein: CSARDERASGSFYNEQFF
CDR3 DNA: TGCAGTGCTAGAGATGAGCGAGCTAGCGGGAGTTTCTACAATGAGCAGTTCTTC

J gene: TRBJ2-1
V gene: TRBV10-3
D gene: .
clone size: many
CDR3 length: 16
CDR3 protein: CAISDDGPWSYNEQFF
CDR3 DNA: TGTGCCATCAGTGATGACGGCCCCTGGTCCTACAATGAGCAGTTCTTC

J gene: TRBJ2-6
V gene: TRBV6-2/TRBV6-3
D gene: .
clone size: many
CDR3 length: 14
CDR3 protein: CASSWGSGANVLTF
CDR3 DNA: TGTGCCAGCAGTTGGGGGAGCGGGGCCAACGTCCTGACTTTC

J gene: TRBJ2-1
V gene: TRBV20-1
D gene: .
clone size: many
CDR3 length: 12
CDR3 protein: CSAGTDNNEQFF
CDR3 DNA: TGCAGTGCTGGGACGGACAACAATGAGCAGTTCTTC

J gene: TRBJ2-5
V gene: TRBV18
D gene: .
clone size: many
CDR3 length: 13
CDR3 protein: CASSPGGGETQYF
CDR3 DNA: TGTGCCAGCTCACCAGGGGGAGGAGAGACCCAGTACTTC

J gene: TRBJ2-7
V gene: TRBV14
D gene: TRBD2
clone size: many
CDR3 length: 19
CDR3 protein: CASSLSLGLAGGGTYEQYF
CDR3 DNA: TGTGCCAGCAGCCTATCACTGGGACTAGCGGGAGGAGGGACCTACGAGCAGTACTTC

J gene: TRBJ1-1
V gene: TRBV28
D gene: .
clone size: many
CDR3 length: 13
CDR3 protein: CASSLGRTTEAFF
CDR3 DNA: TGTGCCAGCAGCTTGGGACGGACCACTGAAGCTTTCTTT

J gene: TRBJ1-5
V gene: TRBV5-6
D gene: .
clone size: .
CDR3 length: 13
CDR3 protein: CASSWAADQPQHF
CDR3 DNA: TGTGCCAGCAGCTGGGCGGCTGATCAGCCCCAGCATTTT

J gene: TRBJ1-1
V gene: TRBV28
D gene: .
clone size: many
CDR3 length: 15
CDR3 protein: CASRAVGGPNTEAFF
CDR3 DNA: TGTGCCAGCAGGGCTGTGGGGGGCCCGAACACTGAAGCTTTCTTT

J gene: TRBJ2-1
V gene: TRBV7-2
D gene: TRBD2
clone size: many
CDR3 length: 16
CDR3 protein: CASTTRGGGGGNEQFF
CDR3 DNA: TGTGCCAGCACCACTCGTGGGGGGGGTGGGGGCAATGAGCAGTTCTTC

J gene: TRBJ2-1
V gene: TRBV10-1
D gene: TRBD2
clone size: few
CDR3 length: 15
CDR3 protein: CASRRRTSGYNEQFF
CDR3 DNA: TGCGCCAGCAGGCGACGGACTAGCGGCTACAATGAGCAGTTCTTC

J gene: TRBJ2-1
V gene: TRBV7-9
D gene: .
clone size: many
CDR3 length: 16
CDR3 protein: CATNLLRTPSNNEQFF
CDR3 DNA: TGTGCCACCAACTTACTTCGGACGCCTTCCAACAATGAGCAGTTCTTC

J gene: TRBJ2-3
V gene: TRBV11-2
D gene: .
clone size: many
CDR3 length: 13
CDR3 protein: CASSSRPTDTQYF
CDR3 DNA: TGTGCCAGCAGCTCCCGACCAACAGATACGCAGTATTTT

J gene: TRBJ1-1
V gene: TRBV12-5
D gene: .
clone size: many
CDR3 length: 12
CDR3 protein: CASGLDNTEAFF
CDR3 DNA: TGTGCTAGTGGTTTGGATAACACTGAAGCTTTCTTT

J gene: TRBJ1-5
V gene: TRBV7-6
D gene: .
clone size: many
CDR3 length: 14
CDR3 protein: CASSLADSYQPQHF
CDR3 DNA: TGTGCCAGCAGCTTAGCCGACAGTTATCAGCCCCAGCATTTT